The 3 T cell receptor beta chains in this list originate from one sample, sequenced in a study of CD8 T cells in ankylosing spondylitis. TCRdb ran MiXCR on the 5' RACE reads and lists one entry per CDR3 protein. Of some 240,000 distinct CDR3 sequences listed, roughly 25% are singletons. Sample: blood, either unsorted or a sorted T cell fraction (not recorded which). These receptors were taken from a male donor with ankylosing spondylitis or in good health (not recorded which).

This clonotype occurred many times. CDR3 DNA: TGCAGTGTTCGGGACAAGTTGAATGAGCAGTTCTTC. It is translated as CSVRDKLNEQFF. The V and J genes are TRBV20-1 and TRBJ2-1; D may be TRBD1 (6 bases). The germline V and J ends were trimmed by 7 bases and 7 bases, with 14 bases remaining between them. In germline, CDR1 is DFQATT, CDR2 SNEGSKA (reference sequence). The CDR3 extends over 12 amino acids.

The V and J genes are TRBV7-6 and TRBJ2-2, with 10 bases matching TRBD1. From germline, CDR1 is SGHVS and CDR2 FNYEAQ. The length of the CDR3 is 17 residues. Trimming cost V 4 bases and J 5 bases; bases outside gene matches: 10. The CDR3 region is CASSSRQGAPRTGELFF. CDR3 nucleotides: TGTGCCAGCAGCTCCCGACAGGGGGCGCCGAGAACCGGGGAGCTGTTTTTT.

This clonotype has at least ten counts. This chain joins TRBV7-6 and TRBJ1-6; 8 positions agree with TRBD1. This CDR3 is built from 14 residues. Trimming at V came to 5 bases and at J to 10 bases, leaving 7 bases not matched to a gene. Germline CDR1 is SGHVS and CDR2 is FNYEAQ. DNA of the CDR3: TGTGCCAGCAGCAACCGACAGGGGAAATCACCCCTCCACTTT. Its protein product is CASSNRQGKSPLHF.